Listed below are T cell receptor beta chains from one sample, sequenced in a study of OX40 agonist ivuxolimab in advanced cancers. Clones were read by immunoSEQ multiplex PCR, and TCRdb kept only the in-frame ones, dropping some. The sample records fewer than 100,000 clones, about 80% being singletons. Here the sequenced sample was CD4+ or CD8+ T cells sorted from blood, taken in a trial of the OX40 agonist ivuxolimab. The origin of the receptors is an adult with an advanced solid tumor such as melanoma, head and neck, liver or kidney cancer. CDR3s include the opening cysteine and the closing phenylalanine or tryptophan. The D gene is left open where the match is weak. Only part of the rows carry a size: once, few, many, or a class if the clone is expanded.

j_gene	d_gene	abundance	v_gene	CDR3nt	CDR3aa
TRBJ1-2	.	.	TRBV7-2	TGTGCCAGCAGCTTCAGTTTTAACTATGGCTACACCTTC	CASSFSFNYGYTF
TRBJ1-2	.	once	TRBV5-6	TGTGCCAGCAATTCCCCGCGGCACGGGAGAACCGCGAACTATGGCTACACCTTC	CASNSPRHGRTANYGYTF
TRBJ2-7	.	.	TRBV5-6	TGTGCCAGCAGCTCCCGTTTAGATGGACGGAAGGACCAGTACGAGCAGTACTTC	CASSSRLDGRKDQYEQYF
TRBJ2-7	TRBD2	.	TRBV29-1	TGCAGCGTTGGGGACGGGGGGAACTCCTACGAGCAGTACTTC	CSVGDGGNSYEQYF
TRBJ2-2	.	.	TRBV2	TGTGCCAGCAGCCTGAGACACGGCGGCCTCACCGGGGAGCTGTTTTTT	CASSLRHGGLTGELFF
TRBJ1-6	TRBD1	.	TRBV5-6	TGTGCCAGCAGCAGGAGACAGGGCTATAATTCACCCCTCCACTTT	CASSRRQGYNSPLHF
TRBJ2-3	.	.	TRBV6-6	TGTGCCAGCAGTTATAGCGGTTCAGGCTCAGATACGCAGTATTTT	CASSYSGSGSDTQYF
TRBJ1-1	.	.	TRBV19	TGTGCCAGTAGTATCTCTTCGGGAAGGGGAAGGTGGACTGAAGCTTTCTTT	CASSISSGRGRWTEAFF
TRBJ1-5	.	.	TRBV6-5	TGTGCCAGCAGTCAAACGTCCGGGCTAAGTCAGCCCCAGCATTTT	CASSQTSGLSQPQHF
TRBJ1-5	.	.	TRBV30	TGTGCCTGGAGTGCCAGTTACGATCAGCCCCAGCATTTT	CAWSASYDQPQHF
TRBJ2-7	TRBD1	few	TRBV14	TGTGCCAGCAGCCAAGATACAGGGACAGTCCACGAGCAGTACTTC	CASSQDTGTVHEQYF
TRBJ2-6	.	.	TRBV2	TGTGCCAGCAGTTTTCAGGGTTCTGGGGCCAACGTCCTGACTTTC	CASSFQGSGANVLTF
TRBJ1-1	.	.	TRBV10-1	TGCGCCAGCAGTCAAGGGAGCGGGGACACTGAAGCTTTCTTT	CASSQGSGDTEAFF
TRBJ2-7	.	.	TRBV6-1	TGTGCCAGCAGGAAGGACGGACGGCTTTACGAGCAGTACTTC	CASRKDGRLYEQYF
TRBJ1-1	.	.	TRBV16	TGTGCCAGCAGCCAGGGGAGGTACACTGAAGCTTTCTTT	CASSQGRYTEAFF
TRBJ1-5	.	few	TRBV4-1	TGCGCCAGCAGCCAAGAACAAAATCAGCCCCAGCATTTT	CASSQEQNQPQHF
TRBJ2-3	.	.	TRBV10-1	TGCGCCAGCAGTGACGCTCTGACGGGAGAGTGGACAGATACGCAGTATTTT	CASSDALTGEWTDTQYF
TRBJ1-4	.	.	TRBV19	TGTGCCAGTAGTAGGGCCACCATTTCCCTTGCAACTAATGAAAAACTGTTTTTT	CASSRATISLATNEKLFF
TRBJ1-1	TRBD1	.	TRBV12-5	TGTGCTAGTGGCCCCACCTCCTTAGGGGGCGCCGGGTACACTGAAGCTTTCTTT	CASGPTSLGGAGYTEAFF
TRBJ2-3	.	.	TRBV5-8	TGTGCCAGCAGCTCGATACATACGCAGTATTTT	CASSSIHTQYF
TRBJ2-3	.	.	TRBV5-1	TGCGCCAGCAGCGCCGGCACAGATACGCAGTATTTT	CASSAGTDTQYF
TRBJ2-2	.	.	TRBV5-6	TGTGCCAGCAGCTTGCTGGGGGTAGGCACCGGGGAGCTGTTTTTT	CASSLLGVGTGELFF
TRBJ2-5	.	.	TRBV7-9	TGTGCCTCACGTACTGGCCGACAAGAGACCCAGTACTTC	CASRTGRQETQYF
TRBJ2-3	TRBD2	few	TRBV4-3	TGCGCCAGCAGCCAAGCGGGGGGGGATTTTAGCACAGATACGCAGTATTTT	CASSQAGGDFSTDTQYF
TRBJ1-5	TRBD1	.	TRBV7-9	TGTGCCAGCAGCTTATACGGTGACAGGGGGCTTAGTCAGCCCCAGCATTTT	CASSLYGDRGLSQPQHF
TRBJ2-7	TRBD2	.	TRBV11-3	TGTGCCAGCAATCCAAGTTGGGAGGCTAGCGGGAGTGGGGAGCAGTACTTC	CASNPSWEASGSGEQYF
TRBJ1-1	.	.	TRBV4-3	TGCGCCAGCAGCCAAGGGCTTAGGGTAGGGACTGAAGCTTTCTTT	CASSQGLRVGTEAFF
TRBJ1-1	TRBD1	.	TRBV28	TGTGCCAGCAGTACAGGGGCATGGACTGAAGCTTTCTTT	CASSTGAWTEAFF
TRBJ1-1	.	.	TRBV6-1	TGTGCCAGCAGTTCCCCCGAGGGGAAAGCTTTCTTT	CASSSPEGKAFF
TRBJ1-1	.	.	TRBV6-5	TGTGCCAGCAGTTACTCGTTAGGGCGGGGGAAAGCCGAAGCTTTCTTT	CASSYSLGRGKAEAFF
TRBJ1-5	.	.	TRBV30	TGTGCCTGGAGTTGGGGGACGGGCAATCAGCCCCAGCATTTT	CAWSWGTGNQPQHF
TRBJ2-2	TRBD2	.	TRBV30	TGTGCCTGGAGGTCCGGGAGGGCCTTGAACACCGGGGAGCTGTTTTTT	CAWRSGRALNTGELFF
TRBJ1-2	.	.	TRBV6-5	TGTGCCAGCAGTTACTCGTCCGGAGCTAACTATGGCTACACCTTC	CASSYSSGANYGYTF
TRBJ2-4	.	.	TRBV7-2	TGTGCCAGCAGCTTAGCGGAGCAGGGGAGGATATTAGGCAAAAACATTCAGTACTTC	CASSLAEQGRILGKNIQYF
TRBJ1-3	.	.	TRBV29-1	TGCAGCGTAAGAAGGGCCGGAAACACCATATATTTT	CSVRRAGNTIYF
TRBJ1-3	TRBD1	few	TRBV28	TGTGCCAGCAGTTTCGTTGGTGGGACAGAGAAGACCTATTTACCTGGAAACACCATATATTTT	CASSFVGGTEKTYLPGNTIYF
TRBJ1-1	.	few	TRBV10-3	TGTGCCATCAGTGCAGGACCGGCTAACACTGAAGCTTTCTTT	CAISAGPANTEAFF
TRBJ2-3	.	.	TRBV7-2	TGTGCCAGCAGCCTACAGGCGGAAGATACGCAGTATTTT	CASSLQAEDTQYF
TRBJ2-3	.	.	TRBV11-3	TGTGCCAGCAGCTTAGATCTCGCAGATACGCAGTATTTT	CASSLDLADTQYF
TRBJ2-2	.	.	TRBV15	TGTGCCACCAGCAGAGATCTGCTTTCGGGCCCCGGGGAGCTGTTTTTT	CATSRDLLSGPGELFF
TRBJ2-3	.	.	TRBV2	TGTGCCAGCAATGTCGCAGATACGCAGTATTTT	CASNVADTQYF
TRBJ2-3	TRBD2	.	TRBV19	TGTGCCAGTAGTATGGGTCTAGCGGGGACAGATACGCAGTATTTT	CASSMGLAGTDTQYF
TRBJ2-1	.	.	TRBV11-2	TGTGCCAGCAGTTCATTGAATGAGCAGTTCTTC	CASSSLNEQFF
TRBJ2-7	.	.	TRBV28	TGTGCCAGCAGGACGGACTACGAGCAGTACTTC	CASRTDYEQYF
TRBJ2-7	.	.	TRBV7-2	TGTGCCAGCAGCTTAGGGCTCCGCACCTACGAGCAGTACTTC	CASSLGLRTYEQYF
TRBJ1-1	TRBD1	.	TRBV6-1	TGTGCCAGCAGTGAAGGAGGGACAGGGGGCACTGAAGCTTTCTTT	CASSEGGTGGTEAFF
TRBJ2-3	.	.	TRBV29-1	TGCAGCGTCGGGGGGAGGGGGCGAAGTTCCCCAGATACGCAGTATTTT	CSVGGRGRSSPDTQYF
TRBJ1-2	.	.	TRBV7-2	TGTGCCAGCAGTTTGGGGGGGATTGGCTACACCTTC	CASSLGGIGYTF
TRBJ2-1	TRBD2	once	TRBV11-2	TGTGCCAGCAGCTCTCGGACTAGCGGGAGGAAACGGGAGCAGTTCTTC	CASSSRTSGRKREQFF
TRBJ1-5	TRBD1	.	TRBV19	TGTGCCAGTAGTAGCGTCGGGACAGGGGGTCAGCCCCAGCATTTT	CASSSVGTGGQPQHF
TRBJ2-7	.	.	TRBV5-1	TGCGCCAGCAGCTTGGGGGCTGGCGGTACCTACGAGCAGTACTTC	CASSLGAGGTYEQYF
TRBJ2-2	.	.	TRBV28	TGTGCCAGCAGAGACCGAGACAGAAACACCGGGGAGCTGTTTTTT	CASRDRDRNTGELFF
TRBJ1-6	.	medium-sized	TRBV19	TGTGCCAGTAGTAACTCTTGGGCCAGCAGCTCCTATAATTCACCCCTCCACTTT	CASSNSWASSSYNSPLHF
TRBJ2-3	.	.	TRBV4-2	TGTGCCAGCAGCCAAGACCCCGGTGGACGCACAGATACGCAGTATTTT	CASSQDPGGRTDTQYF
TRBJ2-5	.	.	TRBV18	TGTGCCAGCTCACCGGCGGCAGGGCATGAGACCCAGTACTTC	CASSPAAGHETQYF
TRBJ1-5	.	.	TRBV6-1	TGTGCCAGCAGTGTAGCACAGACCGATCAGCCCCAGCATTTT	CASSVAQTDQPQHF
TRBJ2-5	.	.	TRBV11-2	TGTGCCAGCAGCTTATTACCAGAGACCCAGTACTTC	CASSLLPETQYF
TRBJ2-4	.	.	TRBV27	TGTGCCAGCAGCCGAGGGGGGGGGCGGGGCAAAAACATTCAGTACTTC	CASSRGGGRGKNIQYF
TRBJ1-5	.	.	TRBV11-2	TGTGCCAGCAGCTTAGATTGGCAGGGTAGCAATCAGCCCCAGCATTTT	CASSLDWQGSNQPQHF
TRBJ1-5	TRBD1	few	TRBV18	TGTGCCAGCTCACCAGGACAGGGGAACAATCAGCCCCAGCATTTT	CASSPGQGNNQPQHF